One sample yielded the 13 T cell receptor beta chains listed below, sequenced in a study of T-cell reconstitution after alpha-beta-depleted transplantation in children (TCRdb year 2016). The meaning of the sample's treatment or condition label: allogeneic hematopoietic cell transplantation with graft depleted of TCRalphabeta T cells and CD19 B cells. The method was PCR. TCRdb records Illumina HiSeq 2500 as the sequencer. Molecular barcoding was employed in the preparation of TCR libraries, with unique molecular identifiers being used to normalize TCRbeta repertoire quantification. TCRdb took the public reads, trimmed them with fastp at Q25, ran MiXCR for clone calling and kept in-frame beta chains. For every CDR3 protein sequence, its rows merge into one entry that carries the most common genes and DNA. In this sample the table shows hundreds of thousands of distinct CDR3 sequences, approximately 12% of which occur a single time. The ten largest clones capture 2.2% of the sample.

The sample consisted of PBMCs, mostly from graft donor cells, taken 360 days after TCRalphabeta/CD19-depleted stem cell transplant. These receptors were taken from a male patient younger than 18 who had a stem cell transplant for acute myeloid leukemia, so the T cells may come from the graft donor.

This clonotype showed up just a few times. The rearrangement uses TRBV10-3 and TRBJ2-5; D is uncertain. This CDR3 is 14 amino acids long. Germline V CDR1 and CDR2: ENHRY, SYGVKD. Deletions cut 8 bases from V and 2 bases from J, with 15 bases between. CDR3 region: CAIAWSQIQETQYF. The CDR3 nucleotides are TGTGCCATCGCTTGGAGTCAGATTCAAGAGACCCAGTACTTC.

This clonotype was found many times. V is TRBV28 and J is TRBJ1-4; TRBD1 agrees at 9 bases. J gave up 8 bases and V 4 bases, and 8 bases lay outside the gene matches. CDR3 length: 15 amino acids. Germline loops: CDR1 MDHEN, CDR2 SYDVKM. CDR3 region: CASSSPGTGLEKLFF. The DNA of the CDR3 is TGTGCCAGCAGTTCGCCCGGGACAGGGTTAGAAAAACTGTTTTTT. The full variable domain, its missing parts supplied by reference TRBV28 and TRBJ1-4, is DVKVTQSSRYLVKRTGEKVFLECVQDMDHENMFWYRQDPGLGLRLIYFSYDVKMKEKGDIPEGYSVSREKKERFSLILESASTNQTSMYLCASSSPGTGLEKLFFGSGTQLSVL.

The rearrangement uses TRBV6-2 or TRBV6-3 and TRBJ2-3; 13 nucleotides line up with TRBD2. After removal of 5 bases from V and 3 bases from J, the junction contained 8 bases not matched to a gene. The CDR3 runs 17 residues. CDR1 is MNHEY and CDR2 is SVGEGT in the germline V gene. CDR3 in DNA: TGTGCCAGCAGTGACCCGGGACTAGCGGGACCTACAGATACGCAGTATTTT. Translation gives CASSDPGLAGPTDTQYF.

This clonotype was recorded many times. The chain links TRBV6-2 or TRBV6-3 to TRBJ2-1; 7 nucleotides agree with TRBD2. The CDR3 length is 13 residues. CDR1 MNHEY and CDR2 SVGEGT come from the germline V gene. The ends lost 5 bases at V and 12 bases at J; junction bases unmatched: 10. This chain's CDR3 is CASSAMAGVGQFF. CDR3 nucleotide sequence: TGTGCCAGCAGTGCAATGGCGGGAGTCGGGCAGTTCTTC.

V and J are TRBV27 and TRBJ2-1; D remains unclear. Trimming stripped 3 bases from V and 9 bases from J, with 6 bases between. The germline CDR1 and CDR2 sequences are MNHEY and SMNVEV (reference sequence). The CDR3 length is 11 residues. The CDR3 is CASSFGTEQFF. CDR3 sequence (DNA): TGTGCCAGCAGTTTTGGTACTGAGCAGTTCTTC.

The gene calls are TRBV11-1 and TRBJ2-7; 7 bases fit TRBD2. The CDR3 is made up of 16 amino acids. The V segment lost 4 bases and the J segment 0 bases; nucleotides outside the gene matches: 9. The germline gives CDR1 SGHAT, CDR2 FQDESV (reference sequence). The CDR3 protein is CASSYRVRGSSYEQYF. The CDR3 DNA reads TGTGCCAGCAGCTATCGGGTGCGGGGGAGCTCCTACGAGCAGTACTTC.

The CDR3 loop reads CASSQIGRTVRDEQYF. The CDR3 coding sequence is TGTGCCAGCAGCCAAATCGGGCGGACAGTAAGAGACGAGCAGTACTTC. The rearrangement links TRBV4-2 to TRBJ2-7; perhaps TRBD1 as D (6 bases). This CDR3 comprises 16 residues. Germline CDR1 LGHNA, CDR2 YNFKEQ. The V end was cut by 2 bases, the J end by 5 bases, with 19 bases between.

This clonotype was recorded a few times. The chain combines TRBV29-1 with TRBJ2-7, with 8 bases that match TRBD1. The junction had 6 bases not matched to a gene; V was cut back by 4 bases and J by 4 bases. Germline V gives CDR1 SQVTM, CDR2 ANQGSEA. The CDR3 length is 13 residues. CDR3 nucleotides: TGCAGCGTTGCAGGGGGCTATTCTTACGAGCAGTACTTC. Translated, it gives CSVAGGYSYEQYF.

This clonotype was seen a handful of times. The V and J genes are TRBV14 and TRBJ2-3, with TRBD2 as a possible D gene (5 bases). Germline assignment: CDR1 SGHDN and CDR2 FVKESK. CDR3 length equals 13 residues. The germline V and J ends were trimmed by 4 bases and 6 bases, with 11 bases remaining between them. This CDR3 is CASSPGLQDTQYF. CDR3 bases: TGTGCCAGCAGCCCCGGACTTCAGGATACGCAGTATTTT.

The chain employs TRBV6-5 and TRBJ2-7; the D is unclear. V dropped 0 bases and J dropped 1 base, with 10 bases sitting between them. Germline values: CDR1 MNHEY, CDR2 SVGAGI. The CDR3 loop spans 15 amino acids. The CDR3 coding sequence is TGTGCCAGCAGTTACTCGACCCCAGGATCCTACGAGCAGTACTTC. As protein: CASSYSTPGSYEQYF.

The V and J genes are TRBV20-1 and TRBJ2-7, with D perhaps matching TRBD1 or TRBD2 (5 bases each). V was pared by 1 base and J by 0 bases, with 13 bases between. The CDR3 sequence is 15 residues long. CDR1 and CDR2 from the germline V gene are DFQATT and SNEGSKA (reference sequence). In nucleotides, the CDR3 is TGCAGTGCTAGAGGCTCGGGACCAAACTCCTACGAGCAGTACTTC. Encoded protein: CSARGSGPNSYEQYF.

This clonotype came up a few times. The chain carries TRBV6-2 or TRBV6-3 and TRBJ2-2, with D possibly being TRBD2 (5 bases). Trimming took off 7 bases at V and 5 bases at J, with 11 bases between the two ends. The CDR3 is 13 amino acids. CDR1 is MNHEY and CDR2 is SVGEGT in the germline V gene. The CDR3 protein is CASTASTTGELFF. The CDR3 DNA sequence: TGTGCCAGCACCGCTAGCACGACCGGGGAGCTGTTTTTT.

This clonotype was observed many times. The rearrangement links TRBV7-2 to TRBJ2-2; D is ambiguous. Looked up from germline, CDR1 is SGHTA and CDR2 is FQGNSA. The CDR3 spans 12 residues. Trimming removed 8 bases from V and 8 bases from J, with 12 bases in between. The CDR3 loop reads CASRPAVGELFF. DNA for the CDR3: TGTGCCAGCCGACCGGCCGTGGGGGAGCTGTTTTTT.